Listed below are T cell receptor beta chains from one sample, sequenced in a study of blood T cell repertoires in COVID-19. Some clones are missing from TCRdb's copy, which holds only in-frame ones; the method was immunoSEQ multiplex PCR. Of 470,000 or so clones listed, around 89% are singletons. Sequencing used peripheral blood. The receptors shown here come from a woman aged 30 to 39 with acute or convalescent COVID-19. Both conserved end residues are part of each CDR3. Fields, in order: CDR3 protein, CDR3 DNA, clone size, V gene, D gene, J gene. A D gene is named only where the DNA matches it firmly. Size is omitted from some rows. Given values are once, few, many or a class for expanded clones.

CASSQRENQPQHF,TGTGCCAGCAGCCAGCGCGAAAATCAGCCCCAGCATTTT,many,TRBV27,-,TRBJ1-5
CASSAYRDLNIQYF,TGTGCCAGCAGCGCCTACAGGGATCTGAACATTCAGTACTTC,few,TRBV2,-,TRBJ2-4
CASSGRANQPQHF,TGTGCCAGCAGCGGCAGGGCCAATCAGCCCCAGCATTTT,few,TRBV6-5,-,TRBJ1-5
CASSVPGTSGGTLKNIQYF,TGTGCCAGCAGCGTACCTGGGACTAGCGGGGGGACCCTTAAAAACATTCAGTACTTC,-,TRBV9,TRBD2,TRBJ2-4
CASSLAAGGLTDTQYF,TGTGCCAGCAGCTTAGCTGCGGGGGGCCTCACAGATACGCAGTATTTT,-,TRBV11-2,TRBD2,TRBJ2-3
CSVDPGSSYNEQFF,TGCAGCGTTGACCCAGGAAGCTCCTACAATGAGCAGTTCTTC,-,TRBV29-1,-,TRBJ2-1
CASSWEAGTGELFF,TGTGCCAGCAGTTGGGAAGCGGGGACCGGGGAGCTGTTTTTT,-,TRBV6-5,TRBD2,TRBJ2-2
CASSQDRQGDTEAFF,TGCGCCAGCAGCCAAGATCGACAGGGAGACACTGAAGCTTTCTTT,once,TRBV4-1,TRBD1,TRBJ1-1
CASSFTGGGYTF,TGCGCCAGCAGCTTCACAGGGGGTGGCTACACCTTC,-,TRBV5-1,TRBD1,TRBJ1-2
CASSIVGSGASDTQYF,TGTGCCAGTAGTATAGTCGGTAGCGGGGCATCGGATACGCAGTATTTT,-,TRBV19,TRBD2,TRBJ2-3
CASSEALRWTIEAFF,TGTGCCAGCAGTGAAGCGCTTCGATGGACTATAGAAGCTTTCTTT,-,TRBV2,-,TRBJ1-1
CASSPGQRSYNSPLHF,TGTGCCAGCAGCCCGGGACAGCGCTCCTATAATTCACCCCTCCACTTT,-,TRBV7-6,TRBD1,TRBJ1-6
CASSSPSAPGSSYEQYF,TGCGCCAGCAGCTCTCCCTCTGCGCCGGGGAGCTCCTACGAGCAGTACTTC,-,TRBV5-1,-,TRBJ2-7
CASSLGVRQNTGELFF,TGCGCCAGCAGCTTGGGAGTCCGACAAAACACCGGGGAGCTGTTTTTT,few,TRBV5-1,-,TRBJ2-2
CASSVGPGTGGGQETQYF,TGTGCCAGCAGCGTCGGCCCCGGGACAGGGGGTGGACAAGAGACCCAGTACTTC,-,TRBV9,TRBD1,TRBJ2-5
CASSIDGDNEQFF,TGTGCCAGTAGTATCGACGGGGACAATGAGCAGTTCTTC,-,TRBV19,-,TRBJ2-1
CAWDSSGNTIYF,TGTGCCTGGGACAGCTCTGGAAACACCATATATTTT,-,TRBV30,-,TRBJ1-3
CASSLAETSSVQETQYF,TGCGCCAGCAGCTTGGCTGAAACATCTAGCGTCCAAGAGACCCAGTACTTC,-,TRBV5-1,-,TRBJ2-5
CASSTDRGPFF,TGTGCCAGCAGCACCGACAGGGGGCCTTTCTTT,-,TRBV7-2,TRBD1,TRBJ1-1
CATSSNRGTYGYTF,TGTGCCACCAGCAGCAACAGGGGGACCTATGGCTACACCTTC,few,TRBV15,TRBD1,TRBJ1-2
CASSQRDRVTYEQYF,TGCGCCAGCAGCCAACGCGACAGGGTTACCTACGAGCAGTACTTC,-,TRBV4-1,TRBD1,TRBJ2-7
CASSRGTGGPYEQYF,TGTGCCAGCAGCCGGGGGACAGGGGGACCCTACGAGCAGTACTTC,-,TRBV7-7,TRBD1,TRBJ2-7